This T cell receptor (beta chain) was identified during a study of cytomegalovirus exposure and HLA in healthy donors. The CDR3 has 14 residues. After removal of 4 bases from V and 3 bases from J, the junction contained 2 bases not matched to a gene. Germline loops: CDR1 SGHRS, CDR2 YFSETQ. The study's findings and limits: Indistinguishable V segments such as TRBV6-2 and TRBV6-3 were excluded. After further analysis at a later stage, 16,951 TCR beta sequences were associated with HLA alleles at 0.05 false discovery rate. Later on, analysis showed that most CMV-associated TCR beta chains appeared to be HLA-restricted.

For this clone: Antigen unknown.

The PCR used 60 Vbeta and 13 Jbeta primers. In the original analysis: About 10 million shared chains were among approximately 80 million unique TCR beta chains counted in a later analysis. The table came from immunoSEQ multiplex PCR; TCRdb's copy has only in-frame clones and leaves some out. That table gives V, J and clone size, and the DNA gave D and trimming. The table shows around 69,000 clones, with about 70% occurring only once. The TCR was taken from a man aged 40-55 years in good health and CMV-seropositive. The rearrangement links TRBV5-1 to TRBJ2-5; 11 positions agree with TRBD2. The specimen sequenced was PBMCs. The CDR3 region has the DNA TGCGCCAGCAGCCCGGGACTAGCGGAAGAGACCCAGTACTTC. Its translation is CASSPGLAEETQYF.